This is a list of T cell receptor beta chains from one sample in a study of beta chain features in type 1 diabetes. Profiled with immunoSEQ multiplex PCR; TCRdb holds only in-frame clones, not every one. The sample shows about 240,000 clones, 27% of them seen only once. Sequencing input: central memory CD4+ T cells from blood. These receptors were obtained from a man aged 25 to 45 in good health. The CDR3 runs from the conserved cysteine through the conserved F or W. D genes are given only for firm matches. Rows give clone size only sometimes, using once, few, many, or a class for an expanded clone.

abundance: NA
v_gene: TRBV29-1
j_gene: TRBJ2-1
d_gene: TRBD2
CDR3nt: TGCAGCGTTGATGCGAGAAGACTAGCGGGGGGGCGAAGCTCCTACAATGAGCAGTTCTTC
CDR3aa: CSVDARRLAGGRSSYNEQFF

abundance: NA
v_gene: TRBV19
j_gene: TRBJ2-6
d_gene: NA
CDR3nt: TGTGCCAGTAGTATATTGGGTTCTGGGGCCAACGTCCTGACTTTC
CDR3aa: CASSILGSGANVLTF

abundance: NA
v_gene: TRBV25-1
j_gene: TRBJ1-4
d_gene: NA
CDR3nt: TGTGCCAGCAGTGAATCTCTATACAGGGAGAGGGCTGATGAAAAACTGTTTTTT
CDR3aa: CASSESLYRERADEKLFF

abundance: many
v_gene: TRBV15
j_gene: TRBJ2-6
d_gene: TRBD1
CDR3nt: TGTGCCACCAGCCCCTCCCAGGGGGCCGGGGCCAACGTCCTGACTTTC
CDR3aa: CATSPSQGAGANVLTF

abundance: NA
v_gene: TRBV4-3
j_gene: TRBJ2-3
d_gene: NA
CDR3nt: TGCGCCAGCAGCCAAGACGCGACGAAGTGGCGCACAGATACGCAGTATTTT
CDR3aa: CASSQDATKWRTDTQYF

abundance: many
v_gene: TRBV29-1
j_gene: TRBJ2-7
d_gene: NA
CDR3nt: TGCAGCGCCCGATGGGGTTACGAGCAGTACTTC
CDR3aa: CSARWGYEQYF

abundance: NA
v_gene: TRBV6-5
j_gene: TRBJ2-7
d_gene: TRBD1
CDR3nt: TGTGCCAGCGGAAGACAGGGAAGCGCCTACGAGCAGTACTTC
CDR3aa: CASGRQGSAYEQYF

abundance: NA
v_gene: TRBV2
j_gene: TRBJ1-5
d_gene: NA
CDR3nt: TGTGCCAGCAGTGAAGGACAGCCGGGTCAGCCCCAGCATTTT
CDR3aa: CASSEGQPGQPQHF

abundance: NA
v_gene: TRBV5-4
j_gene: TRBJ1-2
d_gene: TRBD1
CDR3nt: TGTGCCAGCAACATGGGACAGCAGAACTATGGCTACACCTTC
CDR3aa: CASNMGQQNYGYTF

abundance: once
v_gene: TRBV5-1
j_gene: TRBJ2-5
d_gene: TRBD1
CDR3nt: TGCGCCAGCAGCCCGACAGGGGAAGAGACCCAGTACTTC
CDR3aa: CASSPTGEETQYF

abundance: NA
v_gene: TRBV7-2
j_gene: TRBJ2-1
d_gene: TRBD1
CDR3nt: TGTGCCAGCAGCTCCGGACAGGGTAATGAGCAGTTCTTC
CDR3aa: CASSSGQGNEQFF

abundance: NA
v_gene: TRBV5-4
j_gene: TRBJ1-5
d_gene: NA
CDR3nt: TGTGCCAGCAGCATCAAGGGGAGCAATCAGCCCCAGCATTTT
CDR3aa: CASSIKGSNQPQHF

abundance: NA
v_gene: TRBV25-1
j_gene: TRBJ2-7
d_gene: TRBD1
CDR3nt: TGTGCCAGCAGTGCGACAGGGGGCGTCTACGAGCAGTACTTC
CDR3aa: CASSATGGVYEQYF

abundance: NA
v_gene: TRBV10-2
j_gene: TRBJ2-1
d_gene: TRBD2
CDR3nt: TGCGCCAGCAGTGATACTAGCGCCCACTCCTACAATGAGCAGTTCTTC
CDR3aa: CASSDTSAHSYNEQFF

abundance: NA
v_gene: TRBV6-1
j_gene: TRBJ2-7
d_gene: TRBD1
CDR3nt: TGTGCCAGCAGTGTACAGGGGCCTGGGTCCTACGAGCAGTACTTC
CDR3aa: CASSVQGPGSYEQYF

abundance: NA
v_gene: TRBV2
j_gene: TRBJ1-1
d_gene: TRBD1
CDR3nt: TGTGCCAGCAGTGTGACAGGGTCTGAAGCTTTCTTT
CDR3aa: CASSVTGSEAFF

abundance: NA
v_gene: TRBV2
j_gene: TRBJ2-3
d_gene: TRBD1
CDR3nt: TGTGCCAGCAGTAGCGGACAGGTCCAAGATACGCAGTATTTT
CDR3aa: CASSSGQVQDTQYF

abundance: many
v_gene: TRBV5-1
j_gene: TRBJ1-4
d_gene: NA
CDR3nt: TGCGCCAGCAGTGCCGGGACGCTAACTAATGAAAAACTGTTTTTT
CDR3aa: CASSAGTLTNEKLFF

abundance: many
v_gene: TRBV5-1
j_gene: TRBJ2-1
d_gene: NA
CDR3nt: TGCGCCAGCAGCTTGCATTCGCAGGGTTACGATGAGCAGTTCTTC
CDR3aa: CASSLHSQGYDEQFF

abundance: few
v_gene: TRBV15
j_gene: TRBJ1-1
d_gene: NA
CDR3nt: TGTGCCACCAGCCCCTGGGGTAGGGGCGTTCCTGAAGCTTTCTTT
CDR3aa: CATSPWGRGVPEAFF

abundance: many
v_gene: TRBV6-6
j_gene: TRBJ2-2
d_gene: NA
CDR3nt: TGTGCCAGCGGCCCGTTCAGAAACACCGGGGAGCTGTTTTTT
CDR3aa: CASGPFRNTGELFF

abundance: once
v_gene: TRBV6-6
j_gene: TRBJ1-4
d_gene: NA
CDR3nt: TGTGCCAGCAGGGGGCGAAATGAAAAACTGTTTTTT
CDR3aa: CASRGRNEKLFF

abundance: once
v_gene: TRBV9
j_gene: TRBJ2-1
d_gene: TRBD1
CDR3nt: TGTGCCAGCAGCGTAGCTGGAACAGGGGCTTACAATGAGCAGTTCTTC
CDR3aa: CASSVAGTGAYNEQFF

abundance: NA
v_gene: TRBV7-2
j_gene: TRBJ2-5
d_gene: NA
CDR3nt: TGTGCCAGCAGCTTAGGCACGATCCAAGAGACCCAGTACTTC
CDR3aa: CASSLGTIQETQYF

abundance: NA
v_gene: TRBV5-4
j_gene: TRBJ2-1
d_gene: TRBD2
CDR3nt: TGTGCCAGCAGCGTGCCGGGACTACCCTACAATGAGCAGTTCTTC
CDR3aa: CASSVPGLPYNEQFF

abundance: few
v_gene: TRBV7-2
j_gene: TRBJ2-7
d_gene: NA
CDR3nt: TGTGCCAGCAGCTTGACTAGGAAAGGCGAGCAGTACTTC
CDR3aa: CASSLTRKGEQYF

abundance: few
v_gene: TRBV7-2
j_gene: TRBJ2-7
d_gene: TRBD2
CDR3nt: TGTGCCAGCAGCCGGGCGGCTAGCGGGAGTATTTACGAGCAGTACTTC
CDR3aa: CASSRAASGSIYEQYF

abundance: NA
v_gene: TRBV27
j_gene: TRBJ2-4
d_gene: TRBD1
CDR3nt: TGTGCCAGCAGTCCCCCCCGAGGGACAGGCACCAAAAACATTCAGTACTTC
CDR3aa: CASSPPRGTGTKNIQYF

abundance: NA
v_gene: TRBV4-2
j_gene: TRBJ2-6
d_gene: NA
CDR3nt: TGTGCCAGCAGCATTACGGTATCTGGGGCCAACGTCCTGACTTTC
CDR3aa: CASSITVSGANVLTF

abundance: NA
v_gene: TRBV9
j_gene: TRBJ2-5
d_gene: NA
CDR3nt: TGTGCCAGCAGCGTAGACAGCTTTCAAGAGACCCAGTACTTC
CDR3aa: CASSVDSFQETQYF